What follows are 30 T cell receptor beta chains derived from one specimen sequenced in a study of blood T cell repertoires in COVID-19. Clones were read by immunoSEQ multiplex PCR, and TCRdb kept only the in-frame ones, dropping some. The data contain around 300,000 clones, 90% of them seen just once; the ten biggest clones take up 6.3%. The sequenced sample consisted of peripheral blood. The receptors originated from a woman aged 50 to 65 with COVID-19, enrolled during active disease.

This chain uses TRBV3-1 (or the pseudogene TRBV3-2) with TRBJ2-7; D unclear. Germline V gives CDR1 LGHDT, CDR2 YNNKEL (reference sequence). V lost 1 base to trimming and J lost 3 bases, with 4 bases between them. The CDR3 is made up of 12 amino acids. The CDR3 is CASSQGSYEQYF. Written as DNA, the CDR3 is TGTGCCAGCAGCCAAGGGAGCTACGAGCAGTACTTC.

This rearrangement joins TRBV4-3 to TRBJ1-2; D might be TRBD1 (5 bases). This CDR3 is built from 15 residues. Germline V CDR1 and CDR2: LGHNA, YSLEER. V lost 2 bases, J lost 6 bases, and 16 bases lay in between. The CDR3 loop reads CASSQYQGSRDGYTF. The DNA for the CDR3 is TGCGCCAGCAGCCAATATCAGGGTAGTAGAGATGGCTACACCTTC.

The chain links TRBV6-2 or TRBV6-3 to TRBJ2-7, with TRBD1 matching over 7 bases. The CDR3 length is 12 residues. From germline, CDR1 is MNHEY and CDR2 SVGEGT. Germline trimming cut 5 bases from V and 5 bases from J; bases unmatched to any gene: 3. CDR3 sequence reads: CASSLQGHEQYF. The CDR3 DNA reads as TGTGCCAGCAGTCTACAGGGGCACGAGCAGTACTTC.

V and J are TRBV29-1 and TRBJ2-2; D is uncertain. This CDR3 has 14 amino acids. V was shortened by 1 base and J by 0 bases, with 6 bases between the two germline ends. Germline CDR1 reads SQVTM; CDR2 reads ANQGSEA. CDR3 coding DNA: TGCAGCGTTGAAGGGCGGTCGAACACCGGGGAGCTGTTTTTT. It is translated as CSVEGRSNTGELFF.

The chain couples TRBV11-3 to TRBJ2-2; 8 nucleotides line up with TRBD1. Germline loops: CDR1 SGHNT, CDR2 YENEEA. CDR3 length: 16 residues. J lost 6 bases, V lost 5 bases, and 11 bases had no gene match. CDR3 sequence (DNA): TGTGCCAGCAGCGGTGGGCCGCAACAGGGGGCCGGGGAGCTGTTTTTT. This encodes CASSGGPQQGAGELFF.

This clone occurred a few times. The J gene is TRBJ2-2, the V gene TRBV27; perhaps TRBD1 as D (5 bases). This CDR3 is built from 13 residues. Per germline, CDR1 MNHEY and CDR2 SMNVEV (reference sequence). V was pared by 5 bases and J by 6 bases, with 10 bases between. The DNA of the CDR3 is TGTGCCAGCAGTCTCTTGGGGCCCGGGGAGCTGTTTTTT. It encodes CASSLLGPGELFF.

In nucleotides, the CDR3 is TGCAGCGTTGGGGGACAGGGGGCTCGTGAGCAGTTCTTC. It translates to CSVGGQGAREQFF. V and J are TRBV29-1 and TRBJ2-1, with 12 bases lining up with TRBD1. V gave up 4 bases and J gave up 9 bases; unmatched junction bases: 4. This CDR3 has 13 amino acids. Germline V gene lookup returns CDR1 SQVTM and CDR2 ANQGSEA.

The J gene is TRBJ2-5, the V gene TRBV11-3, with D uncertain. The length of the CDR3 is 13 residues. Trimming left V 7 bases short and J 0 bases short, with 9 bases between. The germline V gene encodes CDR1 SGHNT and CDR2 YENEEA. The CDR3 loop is CASKRSNQETQYF. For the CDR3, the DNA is TGTGCCAGCAAGAGGAGTAACCAAGAGACCCAGTACTTC.

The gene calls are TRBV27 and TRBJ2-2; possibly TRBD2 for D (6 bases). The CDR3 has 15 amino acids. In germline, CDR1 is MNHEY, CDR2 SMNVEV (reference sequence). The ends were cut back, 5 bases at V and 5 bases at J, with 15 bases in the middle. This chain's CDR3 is CASSIIGRGTGELFF. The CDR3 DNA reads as TGTGCCAGCAGTATCATCGGGAGAGGTACCGGGGAGCTGTTTTTT.

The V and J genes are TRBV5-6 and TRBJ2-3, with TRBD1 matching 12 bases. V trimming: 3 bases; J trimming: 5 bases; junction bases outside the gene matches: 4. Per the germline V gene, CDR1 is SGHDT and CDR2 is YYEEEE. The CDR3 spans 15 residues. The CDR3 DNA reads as TGTGCCAGCAGCTCCGGGACAGGGGGCAGAGATACGCAGTATTTT. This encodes CASSSGTGGRDTQYF.

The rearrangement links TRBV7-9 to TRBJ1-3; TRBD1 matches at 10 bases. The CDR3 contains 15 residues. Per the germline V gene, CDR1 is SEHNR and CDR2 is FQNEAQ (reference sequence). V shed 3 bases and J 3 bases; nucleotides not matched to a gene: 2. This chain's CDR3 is CASSLGTGDGNTIYF. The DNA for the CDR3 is TGTGCCAGCAGCTTGGGGACAGGGGATGGAAACACCATATATTTT.

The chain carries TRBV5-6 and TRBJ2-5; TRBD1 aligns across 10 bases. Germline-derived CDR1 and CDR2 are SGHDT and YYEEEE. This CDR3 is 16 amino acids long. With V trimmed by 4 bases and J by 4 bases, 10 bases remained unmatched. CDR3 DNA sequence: TGTGCCAGCAGCAGGGACAGGGGTAGAGGTTCAGAGACCCAGTACTTC. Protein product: CASSRDRGRGSETQYF.

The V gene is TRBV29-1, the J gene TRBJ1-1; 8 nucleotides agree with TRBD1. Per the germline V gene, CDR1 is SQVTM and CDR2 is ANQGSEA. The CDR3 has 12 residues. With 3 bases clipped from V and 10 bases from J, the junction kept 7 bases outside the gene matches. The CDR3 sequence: CSVEITGGLAFF. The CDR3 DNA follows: TGCAGCGTTGAGATTACAGGGGGTCTAGCTTTCTTT.

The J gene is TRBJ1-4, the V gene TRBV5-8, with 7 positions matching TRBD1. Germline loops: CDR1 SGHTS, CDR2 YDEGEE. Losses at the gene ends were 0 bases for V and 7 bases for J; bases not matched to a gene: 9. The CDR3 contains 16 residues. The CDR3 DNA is TGTGCCAGCAGCTTGGGGACGGACAGGTCTACTGAAAAACTGTTTTTT. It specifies CASSLGTDRSTEKLFF.

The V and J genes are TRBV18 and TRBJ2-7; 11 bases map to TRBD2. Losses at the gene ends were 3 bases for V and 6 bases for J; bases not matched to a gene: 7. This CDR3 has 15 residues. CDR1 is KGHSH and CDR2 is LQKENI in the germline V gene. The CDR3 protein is CASSPPTSGSLEQYF. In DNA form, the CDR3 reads TGTGCCAGCTCACCCCCAACTAGCGGGAGTCTCGAGCAGTACTTC.

CDR3 in amino acids: CASSPDRASGELFF. For the CDR3, the DNA is TGTGCCAGCAGCCCGGACAGGGCTTCCGGGGAGCTGTTTTTT. The genes are TRBV5-4 and TRBJ2-2, with 8 bases aligning to TRBD1. CDR3 length equals 14 residues. Germline V CDR1 and CDR2: SGHNT, YYREEE (reference sequence). J was trimmed by 6 bases and V by 4 bases; bases with no gene match: 5.

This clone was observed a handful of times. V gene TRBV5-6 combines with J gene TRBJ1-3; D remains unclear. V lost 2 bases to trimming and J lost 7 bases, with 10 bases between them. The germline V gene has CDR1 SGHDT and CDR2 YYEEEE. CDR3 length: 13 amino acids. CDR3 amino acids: CASSLSGSNTIYF. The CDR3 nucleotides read TGTGCCAGCAGCTTATCAGGCTCGAACACCATATATTTT.

CDR3 DNA: TGTGCCAGCAGTGATACAAAATCGCAGCCCCAGCATTTT. Protein sequence: CASSDTKSQPQHF. The chain is built from TRBV6-6 and TRBJ1-5; D is ambiguous. Trimming took 5 bases from V and 7 from J, leaving 12 bases between them. This CDR3 contains 13 residues. Looked up from germline, CDR1 is MNHNY and CDR2 is SVGAGI (reference sequence).

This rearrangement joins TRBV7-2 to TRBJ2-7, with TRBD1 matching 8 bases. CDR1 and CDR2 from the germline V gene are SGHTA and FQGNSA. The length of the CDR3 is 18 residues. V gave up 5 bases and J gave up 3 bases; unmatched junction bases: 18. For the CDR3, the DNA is TGTGCCAGCAGCGCGGAACCAATCCAGGGGGCTCGGTACTACGAGCAGTACTTC. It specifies CASSAEPIQGARYYEQYF. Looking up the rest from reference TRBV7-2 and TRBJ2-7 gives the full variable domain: GAGVSQSPSNKVTEKGKDVELRCDPISGHTALYWYRQSLGQGLEFLIYFQGNSAPDKSGLPSDRFSAERTGGSVSTLTIQRTQQEDSAVYLCASSAEPIQGARYYEQYFGPGTRLTVT.

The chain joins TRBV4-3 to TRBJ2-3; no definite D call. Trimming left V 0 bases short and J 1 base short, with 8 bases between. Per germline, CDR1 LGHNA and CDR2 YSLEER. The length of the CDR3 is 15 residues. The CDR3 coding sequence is TGCGCCAGCAGCCAAGATAGAGTAGGCACAGATACGCAGTATTTT. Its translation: CASSQDRVGTDTQYF.

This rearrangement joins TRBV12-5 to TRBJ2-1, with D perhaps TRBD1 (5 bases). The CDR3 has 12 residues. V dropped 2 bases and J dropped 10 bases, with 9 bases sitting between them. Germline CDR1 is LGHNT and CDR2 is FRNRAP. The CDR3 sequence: CASGLPSGEQFF. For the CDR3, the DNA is TGTGCTAGTGGTTTGCCATCAGGGGAGCAGTTCTTC.

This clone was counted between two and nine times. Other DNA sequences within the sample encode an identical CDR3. The CDR3 region is CSATVNTEAFF. The DNA of the CDR3 is TGCAGCGCAACAGTGAACACTGAAGCTTTCTTT. The J gene is TRBJ1-1, the V gene TRBV29-1; D call uncertain. Germline-derived CDR1 and CDR2 are SQVTM and ANQGSEA. The CDR3 has 11 residues. V lost 7 bases and J lost 0, with 6 bases in between.

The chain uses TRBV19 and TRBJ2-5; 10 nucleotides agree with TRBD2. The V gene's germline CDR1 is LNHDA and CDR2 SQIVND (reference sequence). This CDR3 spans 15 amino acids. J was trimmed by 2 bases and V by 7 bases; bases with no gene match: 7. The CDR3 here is CASTRTSGAQETQYF. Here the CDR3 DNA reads TGTGCCAGTACCAGGACTAGCGGAGCACAAGAGACCCAGTACTTC.

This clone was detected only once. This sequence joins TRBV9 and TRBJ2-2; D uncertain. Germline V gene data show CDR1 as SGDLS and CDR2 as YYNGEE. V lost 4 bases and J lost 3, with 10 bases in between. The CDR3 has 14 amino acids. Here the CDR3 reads CASSPLADTGELFF. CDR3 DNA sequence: TGTGCCAGCAGCCCTTTGGCGGACACCGGGGAGCTGTTTTTT.

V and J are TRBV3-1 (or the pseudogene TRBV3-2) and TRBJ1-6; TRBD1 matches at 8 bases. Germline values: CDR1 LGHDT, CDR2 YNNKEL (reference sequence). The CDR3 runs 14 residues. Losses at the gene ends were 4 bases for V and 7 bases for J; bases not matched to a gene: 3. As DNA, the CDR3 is TGTGCCAGCAGCCCCCCAGGGGGCAATTCACCCCTCCACTTT. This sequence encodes CASSPPGGNSPLHF.

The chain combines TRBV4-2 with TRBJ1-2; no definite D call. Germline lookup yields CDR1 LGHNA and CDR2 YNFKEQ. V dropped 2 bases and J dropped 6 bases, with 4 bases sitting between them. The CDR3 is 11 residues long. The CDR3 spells CASSQRDGYTF. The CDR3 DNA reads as TGTGCCAGCAGCCAACGGGATGGCTACACCTTC.

CDR3 loop: CASSPPLADYEQYF. The CDR3 DNA follows: TGTGCCAGCAGCCCTCCCCTAGCGGACTACGAGCAGTACTTC. V gene TRBV11-3 combines with J gene TRBJ2-7, with 7 bases aligning to TRBD2. Germline CDR1 reads SGHNT; CDR2 reads YENEEA. This CDR3 has 14 amino acids. The V segment lost 5 bases and the J segment 3 bases; nucleotides outside the gene matches: 7.

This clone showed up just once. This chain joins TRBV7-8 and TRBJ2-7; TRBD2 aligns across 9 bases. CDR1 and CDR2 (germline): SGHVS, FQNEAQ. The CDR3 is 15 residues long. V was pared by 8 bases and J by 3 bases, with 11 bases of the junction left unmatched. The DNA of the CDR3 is TGTGCCAGCGAACCCTGGCTAGCGGGATTCTACGAGCAGTACTTC. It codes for CASEPWLAGFYEQYF.

The CDR3 region has the DNA TGCGCCAGCAGTATCCTAGCGGGAGCGACCTACGAGCAGTACTTC. Its protein is CASSILAGATYEQYF. The rearrangement joins TRBV5-1 to TRBJ2-7; TRBD2 agrees at 10 bases. Germline V gene data show CDR1 as SGHRS and CDR2 as YFSETQ. Losses at the gene ends were 5 bases for V and 2 bases for J; bases not matched to a gene: 7. The CDR3 covers 15 residues. Full variable domain (outside the CDR3, taken from reference TRBV5-1 and TRBJ2-7): KAGVTQTPRYLIKTRGQQVTLSCSPISGHRSVSWYQQTPGQGLQFLFEYFSETQRNKGNFPGRFSGRQFSNSRSEMNVSTLELGDSALYLCASSILAGATYEQYFGPGTRLTVT.

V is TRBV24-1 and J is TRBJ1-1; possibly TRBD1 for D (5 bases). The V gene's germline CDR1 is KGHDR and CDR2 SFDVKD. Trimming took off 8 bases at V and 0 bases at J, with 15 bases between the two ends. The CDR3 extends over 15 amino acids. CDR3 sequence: CATKRGTGMNTEAFF. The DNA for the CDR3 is TGTGCCACCAAACGAGGGACTGGTATGAACACTGAAGCTTTCTTT.